This T cell receptor beta chain was recovered during a study of cytomegalovirus exposure and HLA in healthy donors. Regarding this clone: Its antigen is currently unknown.

Notes on the study in general: What a later analysis showed was that several of the most significant clusters appeared linked to common viral pathogens.

This CDR3 has 17 residues. The germline V gene encodes CDR1 SGDLS and CDR2 YYNGEE. V lost 3 bases to trimming and J lost 3 bases, with 21 bases between them. 60 Vbeta and 13 Jbeta primers were used in PCR. Repertoires were generated with immunoSEQ multiplex PCR, while TCRdb's copy carries only in-frame clones and drops some. Of about 190,000 clones in the sample, roughly 81% were seen once. This sequence joins TRBV9 and TRBJ1-1, with D perhaps TRBD1 (5 bases). The source material was PBMCs. The TCR was taken from a woman aged 25 to 39 in good health and CMV-seropositive. The CDR3 loop is CASSAGRRGVSDTEAFF. The CDR3 bases are TGTGCCAGCAGCGCTGGACGGCGGGGGGTTTCCGACACTGAAGCTTTCTTT.